This entry concerns a single T cell receptor beta chain. The target of this receptor is not known. No much larger clonotype is one base removed from it; base qualities were not supplied. This entry is derived from a study of blood T cell repertoires in COVID-19 (dated by TCRdb to the early 2020s). For the wider study: Recovered participants in ImmuneRACE Cohort 3 were defined by two consecutive negative NP/OP PCR tests, clearance by a healthcare professional, or resolution of symptoms. Sample metadata almost always included a de-identified subject ID, COVID-19 status, age in years and sex. Samples came from the ongoing ImmuneRACE study (first 160 participants) plus 1,254 subjects from 6 global collaborators. Subjects who had been exposed to COVID-19, were actively infected with it, or had recovered from it provided the deeply sampled blood TCRbeta repertoires that made up the dataset. Where available, HLA class I and class II types were obtained from metadata supplied by the sample provider rather than from assay-based typing. Collaborator samples came from the United States, Italy and Spain and covered acute and convalescent phases of COVID-19. The repertoires were released in a freely available public database intended as a resource for research on the immune response to SARS-CoV-2. The prospective study material was composed of cDNA or gDNA derived from T cells, B-cell-depleted T cells, or PBMCs. The paper's findings and limits, for the study overall: The quantity of clinical and demographic metadata differed by source and by participant and was supplied without curation.

The immunoSEQ Assay, a bias-controlled multiplex PCR, was used to amplify TCRbeta CDR3 regions from genomic DNA. For the original study's pipeline: The number of nucleated cells in each sample was estimated from the amplification of reference gene primers within the assay. To quantify the absolute abundance of each unique TCRbeta CDR3 rearrangement, sequence reads were collapsed and filtered. For each sample, productive Simpson clonality was calculated as the square root of Simpson's diversity index over productive rearrangements. The table comes from immuneACCESS by way of TCRdb, which keeps in-frame sequences with V and J called. Part of the clones is missing from these tables; in studies checked, under half for an unresolved V gene and the rest for unknown reasons. V and J calls and clone size follow that table, whereas D and trimming were derived from the DNA. This sample has roughly 150,000 clones in its table, and around 80% of those were observed once. Around 17% of the sample comes from the top ten.

Enrolling through a virtual design, the prospective study's participants ranged in age from roughly 18 to 89 years and lived across about two dozen United States geographic areas. In the prospective study, participants were assigned to cohorts based on the clinical history participants reported in a screening survey and a study questionnaire. Mobile phlebotomists in the prospective study collected whole blood, serum and a nasopharyngeal or oropharyngeal swab from every participant. Additional blood draws and questionnaires over an approximately two-month period could optionally be provided by prospective study participants. Prospective study blood samples were shipped either frozen or at room temperature before DNA extraction. V ends up 1 base short and J 8 bases short, with an unmatched junction base count of 1. The germline V gene (reference sequence) supplies CDR1 LNHNV and CDR2 YYDKDF. The CDR3 has 13 amino acids, counting the end cysteine and phenylalanine. Only CDR3 DNA is held: 39 bases, read in frame from base 1.

This TCR was sampled from a woman in her sixties or seventies in a cohort exposed to, infected with or recovered from COVID-19 (not recorded which). The sample consisted of PBMCs or T cells enriched from blood (not recorded which). The chain couples TRBV15 to TRBJ2-2, with 7 junctional bases fitting TRBD1. In nucleotides, the sequence is TGTGCCACCAGCAGAGTACAGGGGGGGGAGCTGTTTTTT. The resulting protein is CATSRVQGGELFF.